Shown below are 29 T cell receptor beta chains from a single sample sequenced in a study of CD8+CD57+ T cells in acquired aplastic anemia. Genomic DNA templated the TCR beta VDJ and CDR3 profiling. TCRdb re-derived calls from the reads in MiXCR, one entry per CDR3 protein. The repertoire consists of approximately 98,000 distinct CDR3 sequences, with around half occurring once and the leading ten covering 25% to 35%. Input material: sorted CD4+, CD8+, or CD8+CD57+ T cells (not recorded which) from PBMCs. The receptor set was obtained from a human donor in good health, serving as a control.

Notes on this clonotype: A junction boundary mismatches the germline segment, possibly from a read error. V is TRBV7-7 and J is TRBJ1-5; D is perhaps TRBD1 (5 bases). This CDR3 has 13 residues. The germline gives CDR1 SSHAT, CDR2 FNYEAQ (reference sequence). CDR3 protein: CASSLSGTQPQHF. CDR3 DNA: TGTGCTAGCAGCTTAAGTGGGACTCAGCCCCAGCATTTT.

This clonotype was observed a handful of times. Here the CDR3 DNA reads TGTGCCAGCAAACTCCAGGGGGCCAGTCAGCCCCAGCATTTT. Translating gives CASKLQGASQPQHF. This chain links TRBV27 with TRBJ1-5, with 8 bases aligning to TRBD1. V was pared by 7 bases and J by 6 bases, with 8 bases of the junction left unmatched. The CDR3 runs to 14 residues. Germline V gene data show CDR1 as MNHEY and CDR2 as SMNVEV (reference sequence).

The chain is built from TRBV5-4 and TRBJ1-2, with 9 bases that match TRBD1. Germline V lookup: CDR1 SGHNT, CDR2 YYREEE (reference sequence). Trimming removed 5 bases from V and 7 bases from J; junction bases left unmatched: 0. The CDR3 consists of 11 residues. The DNA for the CDR3 is TGTGCCAGCAGGACAGGGGGTGGCTACACCTTC. This codes for CASRTGGGYTF.

This clonotype was detected many times. The chain employs TRBV13 and TRBJ2-7; 10 bases map to TRBD2. CDR3 length: 17 amino acids. Trimming took 0 bases from V and 6 from J; bases not matched to a gene: 11. CDR1 and CDR2 (germline): PRHDT, FYEKMQ (reference sequence). The chain's CDR3 is CASSLGVAGGLTPEQYF. The CDR3 nucleotides read TGTGCCAGCAGCTTAGGGGTAGCGGGGGGCTTAACCCCCGAGCAGTACTTC.

V usage is TRBV29-1 and J usage is TRBJ2-1; D tentatively reads TRBD1 or TRBD2 (5 bases each). V was clipped by 5 bases and J by 2 bases, with 10 bases between them. The CDR3 runs 13 residues. In germline, CDR1 is SQVTM, CDR2 ANQGSEA. This CDR3 is CSVKGETYNEQFF. The CDR3 coding sequence is TGCAGCGTTAAAGGGGAGACCTACAATGAGCAGTTCTTC.

In its sample, this clonotype was seen a few times. The CDR3: CATSREGTRSTDTQYF. DNA of the CDR3: TGTGCCACCAGCAGAGAAGGGACTCGGAGCACAGATACGCAGTATTTT. The chain has TRBV15 and TRBJ2-3; maybe TRBD2 (6 bases). Deletions cut 0 bases from V and 0 bases from J, with 10 bases between. Germline V lookup: CDR1 LNHNV, CDR2 YYDKDF (reference sequence). The CDR3 spans 16 residues.

The chain links TRBV15 to TRBJ2-2; weak D call: TRBD2 (5 bases). Germline CDR1 LNHNV, CDR2 YYDKDF (reference sequence). The CDR3 has 16 residues. The germline V and J ends were trimmed by 3 bases and 6 bases, with 17 bases remaining between them. CDR3 sequence reads: CATSRSAADQSGELFF. Written as DNA, the CDR3 is TGTGCCACCAGCAGGAGTGCAGCGGATCAGTCCGGGGAGCTGTTTTTT.

Regarding this clonotype: This may arise from a read error, as a much more abundant clone is one base away. The chain carries TRBV6-1 and TRBJ1-5; no definite D call. Between the trimmed V and J ends, which lost 3 bases and 6 bases, there was a span of 0 bases. The germline V gene has CDR1 MNHNS and CDR2 SASEGT. This CDR3 comprises 10 residues. CDR3 sequence (DNA): TGTGCCAGCAGTGATCAGCCCCAGCATTTT. Translation: CASSDQPQHF.

This chain uses TRBV2 with TRBJ1-3; D is unclear. Trimming took 6 bases from V and 3 from J, leaving 6 bases between them. CDR3 size: 12 residues. CDR1 is SNHLY, CDR2 FYNNEI, per germline. The CDR3 spells CASRQDGNTIYF. Written as DNA, the CDR3 is TGTGCCAGCAGGCAGGATGGAAACACCATATATTTT.

The chain uses TRBV19 and TRBJ2-7, with D possibly matching TRBD2 (6 bases). V lost 5 bases and J lost 7, with 18 bases in between. Per the germline V gene, CDR1 is LNHDA and CDR2 is SQIVND (reference sequence). CDR3 length equals 14 residues. This CDR3 reads CASSGLEGRGEQYF. As DNA, the CDR3 is TGTGCCAGTAGTGGGCTGGAAGGTCGGGGGGAGCAGTACTTC.

The V gene is TRBV11-2, the J gene TRBJ2-3; 7 positions agree with TRBD1. Germline loops: CDR1 SGHAT, CDR2 FQNNGV. V gave up 3 bases and J gave up 6 bases; unmatched junction bases: 9. The CDR3 extends over 15 amino acids. The CDR3 loop reads CASSFSYRDSDTQYF. CDR3 bases: TGTGCCAGCAGCTTCTCATACCGGGACAGTGATACGCAGTATTTT.

The rearrangement joins TRBV24-1 to TRBJ2-7; 15 nucleotides agree with TRBD2. The trim removed 4 bases at V and 4 bases at J, leaving 7 bases unmatched. The CDR3 is 17 amino acids. CDR1 KGHDR and CDR2 SFDVKD come from the germline V gene. CDR3 protein: CATSDSPGTSGRYEQYF. The CDR3 nucleotides read TGTGCCACCAGTGACTCACCCGGGACTAGCGGGAGGTACGAGCAGTACTTC.

This clonotype was counted a few times. The chain links TRBV30 to TRBJ2-1; D possibly matches TRBD1 or TRBD2 (5 bases each). CDR3 length: 13 residues. Trimming removed 2 bases at V and 2 bases at J, with 7 bases between. Germline CDR1 is GTSNPN and CDR2 is SVGIG (reference sequence). The CDR3, as DNA: TGTGCCTGGAGTCCGGGACCCTACAATGAGCAGTTCTTC. This sequence encodes CAWSPGPYNEQFF.

At least ten counts were recorded for this clonotype. The rearrangement links TRBV4-3 to TRBJ2-2, with 7 bases identical to TRBD1. The J segment lost 0 bases and the V segment lost 5 bases, leaving 3 bases of the junction unmatched. This CDR3 region has 15 residues. Germline values: CDR1 LGHNA, CDR2 YSLEER. Written as DNA, the CDR3 is TGCGCCAGCAGCACCGACAGGGCGAACACCGGGGAGCTGTTTTTT. This codes for CASSTDRANTGELFF.

This clonotype is a singleton in its sample. The chain combines TRBV5-1 with TRBJ1-4, with no clear D. V shed 2 bases and J shed 7 bases, with 12 bases lying between them. Germline V gene data show CDR1 as SGHRS and CDR2 as YFSETQ. The CDR3 extends over 14 amino acids. For the CDR3, the DNA is TGCGCCAGCAGCTTCGGAAGAGGTGGTGAAAAACTGTTTTTT. It yields the protein CASSFGRGGEKLFF.

V and J are TRBV29-1 and TRBJ1-1; 10 bases map to TRBD1. Looked up from germline, CDR1 is SQVTM and CDR2 is ANQGSEA. The CDR3 is made up of 12 amino acids. J lost 7 bases, V lost 5 bases, and 4 bases had no gene match. The CDR3 region is CSVPGTGDEAFF. The CDR3 DNA is TGCAGCGTTCCCGGGACAGGGGATGAAGCTTTCTTT.

The rearrangement joins TRBV2 to TRBJ2-7; D assignment may be TRBD1 or TRBD2 (6 bases each). Trimming left V 11 bases short and J 1 base short, with 12 bases between. This CDR3 comprises 12 residues. Germline CDR1 reads SNHLY; CDR2 reads FYNNEI. The CDR3 sequence is CAGGQQSYEQYF. Here the CDR3 DNA reads TGTGCCGGGGGGCAGCAATCCTACGAGCAGTACTTC. Together with reference TRBV2 and TRBJ2-7, the CDR3 gives the full variable domain: EPEVTQTPSHQVTQMGQEVILRCVPISNHLYFYWYRQILGQKVEFLVSFYNNEISEKSEIFDDQFSVERPDGSNFTLKIRSTKLEDSAMYFCAGGQQSYEQYFGPGTRLTVT.

This chain connects TRBV15 to TRBJ1-2; 9 nucleotides agree with TRBD1. Germline V gene lookup returns CDR1 LNHNV and CDR2 YYDKDF (reference sequence). The CDR3 spans 17 residues. After removal of 5 bases from V and 4 bases from J, the junction contained 14 bases not matched to a gene. CDR3 bases: TGTGCCACCAGCCGAGGGGGGACAGGGCAGGGCCTCTATGGCTACACCTTC. This translates into CATSRGGTGQGLYGYTF.

Of note for this clonotype: This may come from a read error, since a much larger clone is one base off. This is likely a read error, given that the CDR3 carries no conserved phenylalanine or tryptophan at its end. The chain couples TRBV6-1 to TRBJ1-1, with TRBD1 as a possible D gene (5 bases). Germline CDR1 MNHNS, CDR2 SASEGT. The CDR3 contains 13 residues. Trimming removed 11 bases from V and 5 bases from J, with 18 bases in between. The CDR3: CAGRVLGGTEAFS. CDR3 coding DNA: TGTGCCGGACGCGTTCTCGGGGGAACTGAAGCTTTCTCT.

The chain combines TRBV7-9 with TRBJ1-6; D is ambiguous. The CDR3 is 14 amino acids. V lost 3 bases to trimming and J lost 11 bases, with 14 bases between them. Germline V gene lookup returns CDR1 SEHNR and CDR2 FQNEAQ (reference sequence). CDR3 protein: CASSLGGSNPPLHF. The CDR3 nucleotides read TGTGCCAGCAGCTTGGGCGGGTCTAACCCACCCCTCCACTTT.

About this clonotype: A much larger clone differs from this one at a single base, so this may be a read error. V gene TRBV3-1 combines with J gene TRBJ2-7; a weak D match, TRBD2 (6 bases). This CDR3 spans 16 amino acids. CDR1 is LGHDT and CDR2 is YNNKEL in the germline V gene (reference sequence). CDR3: CASSQDLTDYLYKQYF. The CDR3 DNA sequence: TGTGCCAGCAGCCAAGATCTAACGGACTACCTCTACAAGCAGTACTTC.

The chain carries TRBV20-1 and TRBJ2-3; 12 bases match TRBD2. This CDR3 region has 15 residues. Germline lookup yields CDR1 DFQATT and CDR2 SNEGSKA (reference sequence). Trimming cost V 3 bases and J 6 bases; bases outside gene matches: 7. CDR3 protein: CSARGTSGRADTQYF. DNA for the CDR3: TGCAGTGCTAGGGGGACTAGCGGGCGGGCGGATACGCAGTATTTT.

J is TRBJ2-5 and V is TRBV6-5; 7 nucleotides align to TRBD2. The trim removed 3 bases at V and 3 bases at J, leaving 7 bases unmatched. Germline lookup yields CDR1 MNHEY and CDR2 SVGAGI. The CDR3 consists of 15 residues. In DNA, the CDR3 is TGTGCCAGCAGTTATACTAGCGTCAAGGAAGAGACCCAGTACTTC. This codes for CASSYTSVKEETQYF.

This chain joins TRBV5-4 and TRBJ2-2; D tentatively fits TRBD1 or TRBD2 (5 bases each). This CDR3 contains 15 residues. In germline, CDR1 is SGHNT, CDR2 YYREEE (reference sequence). Trimming took off 0 bases at V and 7 bases at J, with 13 bases between the two ends. CDR3 amino acids: CASSLGAGTVGELFF. The CDR3 coding sequence is TGTGCCAGCAGCTTGGGGGCAGGGACGGTCGGGGAGCTGTTTTTT.

Of note for this clonotype: The CDR3 end shows no conserved phenylalanine or tryptophan, and so a read error is likely. V and J are TRBV7-6 and TRBJ2-7, with 8 bases lining up with TRBD1. The CDR3 loop spans 14 amino acids. Germline V gene lookup returns CDR1 SGHVS and CDR2 FNYEAQ. Losses at the gene ends were 5 bases for V and 3 bases for J; bases not matched to a gene: 6. The CDR3 protein is CASSLGQGVYEQYP. DNA of the CDR3: TGTGCCAGCAGCCTCGGACAGGGCGTCTACGAGCAGTACCCC.

There are many counts of this clonotype. The rearrangement joins TRBV6-5 to TRBJ1-1, with 7 bases lining up with TRBD1. Germline CDR1 is MNHEY and CDR2 is SVGAGI. This CDR3 is 14 amino acids long. Unmatched junction bases numbered 5, after V lost 0 bases and J lost 7 bases. The CDR3, as DNA: TGTGCCAGCAGTTACTCTGGGCAGGGGGTTGAAGCTTTCTTT. Amino acids: CASSYSGQGVEAFF.

This clonotype was seen a single time. J is TRBJ2-1 and V is TRBV29-1, with TRBD2 matching over 9 bases. Germline V gene data show CDR1 as SQVTM and CDR2 as ANQGSEA. V shed 4 bases, J shed 0 bases, and the junction held 10 bases outside the gene matches. CDR3 length equals 17 residues. The CDR3 region has the DNA TGCAGCGTTGCAAGACTAGCGGTGAGACACTCCTACAATGAGCAGTTCTTC. It is translated as CSVARLAVRHSYNEQFF.

The chain combines TRBV2 with TRBJ2-2, with 8 bases fitting TRBD1. V shed 6 bases, J shed 0 bases, and the junction held 12 bases outside the gene matches. The CDR3 sequence is 18 residues long. Germline CDR1 reads SNHLY; CDR2 reads FYNNEI. The CDR3 sequence: CASRVQWGQEPNTGELFF. The CDR3 DNA sequence: TGTGCCAGCAGGGTCCAGTGGGGACAGGAGCCGAACACCGGGGAGCTGTTTTTT.

V and J are TRBV5-5 and TRBJ1-3, with TRBD1 identical over 7 bases. Germline values: CDR1 SGHKS, CDR2 YYEKEE (reference sequence). J was trimmed by 4 bases and V by 0 bases; bases with no gene match: 4. The length of the CDR3 is 15 residues. CDR3 in DNA: TGTGCCAGCAGCTTGGGACAGGGCTGCGGAAACACCATATATTTT. Its protein is CASSLGQGCGNTIYF.